This T cell receptor (beta chain) was observed in a study of lymphopenia after photon versus proton radiotherapy. Trimming shortened V by 5 bases and J by 0 bases, and 9 bases separated the two germline ends. The V gene's germline CDR1 is SGHRS and CDR2 YFSETQ. CDR3 length: 13 residues. Some clones are missing from TCRdb's copy, which holds only in-frame ones; the method was immunoSEQ multiplex PCR. This sample yields over 50,000 clones, of which about 90% are seen a single time; approximately 2.2% belongs to the top ten. This TCR was recovered from a middle-aged man with gastric cancer. The starting material was peripheral blood, obtained from a patient treated with photon-based radiotherapy. The chain carries TRBV5-1 and TRBJ2-7; weak D call: TRBD2 (6 bases). Here the CDR3 DNA reads TGCGCCAGCAGATCGGACTACTCCTACGAGCAGTACTTC. Translation: CASRSDYSYEQYF.